The 18 T cell receptor beta chains below come from one sample, sequenced in a study of OX40 agonist ivuxolimab in advanced cancers. The repertoire was sequenced with immunoSEQ multiplex PCR; TCRdb's copy has only in-frame clones and lacks some. The sample carries around 72,000 clones, 70% to 90% recorded once. Here the sequenced sample was CD4+ or CD8+ T cells sorted from blood, taken in a trial of the OX40 agonist ivuxolimab. These receptor sequences come from an adult with an advanced solid tumor such as melanoma, head and neck, liver or kidney cancer.

The chain recombines TRBV18 with TRBJ1-1; possibly TRBD1 for D (6 bases). Germline lookup yields CDR1 KGHSH and CDR2 LQKENI. The CDR3 runs 15 residues. V dropped 2 bases and J dropped 0 bases, with 10 bases sitting between them. The CDR3 loop reads CASSPAGAVNTEAFF. CDR3 nucleotides: TGTGCCAGCTCACCAGCAGGGGCCGTGAACACTGAAGCTTTCTTT.

This clone was seen just once. The chain employs TRBV4-1 and TRBJ2-3; TRBD1 aligns across 8 bases. CDR1 and CDR2 (germline): MGHRA, YSYEKL. The junction had 10 bases not matched to a gene; V was cut back by 1 base and J by 4 bases. The CDR3 runs 17 residues. CDR3: CASSQVGAQGASDTQYF. CDR3 DNA: TGCGCCAGCAGCCAAGTCGGGGCGCAGGGGGCTTCAGATACGCAGTATTTT.

This clone has a handful of counts. The chain couples TRBV7-9 to TRBJ1-2, with a weak D call TRBD1 (6 bases). Per germline, CDR1 SEHNR and CDR2 FQNEAQ (reference sequence). The ends were cut back, 1 base at V and 12 bases at J, with 15 bases in the middle. The CDR3 runs 13 residues. The CDR3 DNA follows: TGTGCCAGCAGCTTAGGCGGGGGGGCCTCAGACACCTTC. Amino acids: CASSLGGGASDTF.

The chain employs TRBV6-1 and TRBJ1-5; 12 positions agree with TRBD1. CDR1 MNHNS and CDR2 SASEGT come from the germline V gene. This CDR3 has 16 amino acids. The ends lost 1 base at V and 6 bases at J; junction bases unmatched: 4. CDR3 residues: CASSEGGTGGGQPQHF. CDR3 DNA: TGTGCCAGCAGTGAAGGGGGGACAGGGGGCGGTCAGCCCCAGCATTTT.

The V call is TRBV5-4, the J call TRBJ2-6; TRBD2 agrees at 10 bases. Looked up from germline, CDR1 is SGHNT and CDR2 is YYREEE (reference sequence). V dropped 4 bases and J dropped 0; count of bases not matched to a gene: 13. The CDR3 totals 20 residues. As DNA, the CDR3 is TGTGCCAGCAGCGCCGGACTAGCGGATAAAACCCACTCTGGGGCCAACGTCCTGACTTTC. Its protein product is CASSAGLADKTHSGANVLTF. Full variable domain (missing parts from reference TRBV5-4 and TRBJ2-6): ETGVTQSPTHLIKTRGQQVTLRCSSQSGHNTVSWYQQALGQGPQFIFQYYREEENGRGNFPPRFSGLQFPNYSSELNVNALELDDSALYLCASSAGLADKTHSGANVLTFGAGSRLTVL.

J is TRBJ2-3 and V is TRBV19, with 9 bases identical to TRBD1. The CDR3 totals 16 residues. V shed 7 bases and J 1 base; nucleotides not matched to a gene: 9. Germline V gene sequence: CDR1 LNHDA, CDR2 SQIVND (reference sequence). The CDR3 region is CASTHWGDRGTDTQYF. Here the CDR3 DNA reads TGTGCCAGTACTCATTGGGGGGACAGGGGCACAGATACGCAGTATTTT.

The J gene is TRBJ2-3, the V gene TRBV7-3; 14 bases fit TRBD2. Germline V gene data show CDR1 as SGHTA and CDR2 as FQGTGA. Germline trimming cut 4 bases from V and 1 base from J; bases unmatched to any gene: 1. The CDR3 covers 16 residues. This CDR3 reads CASSSGLAGGTDTQYF. The CDR3 nucleotides are TGTGCCAGCAGCTCGGGACTAGCGGGGGGCACAGATACGCAGTATTTT.

The chain joins TRBV9 to TRBJ2-7; 7 bases agree with TRBD2. The CDR3 contains 15 residues. The junction had 13 bases not matched to a gene; V was cut back by 4 bases and J by 6 bases. Germline assignment: CDR1 SGDLS and CDR2 YYNGEE. The CDR3 nucleotides read TGTGCCAGCAGCCGTAGACCTGGGGAGGGAGTCGAGCAGTACTTC. Its protein product is CASSRRPGEGVEQYF.

This chain links TRBV27 with TRBJ1-4; TRBD1 matches at 10 bases. CDR3 length: 20 residues. The junction had 19 bases not matched to a gene; V was cut back by 2 bases and J by 7 bases. Germline V gene data show CDR1 as MNHEY and CDR2 as SMNVEV (reference sequence). CDR3 nucleotide sequence: TGTGCCAGCAGTTTACAACCCCTGACAGGGGGCGGTCTCCTCATTGAAAAACTGTTTTTT. This encodes CASSLQPLTGGGLLIEKLFF.

Of note for this clone: This is likely a read error, given that the CDR3 carries no conserved phenylalanine or tryptophan at its end. No DNA is shown, since the ends of the CDR3 on it are uncertain; the CDR3 is the one TCRdb lists. This chain connects TRBV2 to TRBJ2-3; TRBD2 is the table's D call and was not checked against the DNA. CDR1 SNHLY and CDR2 FYNNEI come from the germline V gene. The CDR3 is 13 amino acids in total, end residues counted. The CDR3: CASSDSGLAPLVL.

This rearrangement joins TRBV6-6 to TRBJ1-5, with 8 bases matching TRBD1. CDR1 and CDR2 from the germline V gene are MNHNY and SVGAGI (reference sequence). The CDR3 is 15 residues long. The trim removed 4 bases at V and 4 bases at J, leaving 6 bases unmatched. The CDR3 nucleotides read TGTGCCAGCAGTTTCAGGCAGGGGGCGAATCAGCCCCAGCATTTT. It codes for CASSFRQGANQPQHF.

This sequence joins TRBV14 and TRBJ2-7; D is possibly TRBD2 (6 bases). The V and J ends lost 0 bases and 9 bases respectively, with 12 bases between them. The CDR3 spans 13 residues. The germline gives CDR1 SGHDN, CDR2 FVKESK. In nucleotides, the CDR3 is TGTGCCAGCAGCCAAGACGGAGGGGTTGGGCAGTACTTC. This translates into CASSQDGGVGQYF.

The gene calls are TRBV4-1 and TRBJ2-3, with a tentative D call TRBD2 (5 bases). This CDR3 is 18 amino acids long. Trimming pared 1 base from V and 2 bases from J, leaving 19 bases between. The V gene's germline CDR1 is MGHRA and CDR2 YSYEKL. CDR3: CASSQGPGSGLFTDTQYF. The CDR3 DNA sequence: TGCGCCAGCAGCCAAGGGCCGGGGTCCGGGCTTTTCACAGATACGCAGTATTTT.

The gene calls are TRBV5-4 and TRBJ1-2; D is possibly TRBD1 (5 bases). The CDR3 is 15 amino acids. CDR1 SGHNT and CDR2 YYREEE come from the germline V gene (reference sequence). The ends were cut back, 2 bases at V and 2 bases at J, with 13 bases in the middle. In DNA, the CDR3 is TGTGCCAGCAGCTTCGGGACGAAGATAAACTATGGCTACACCTTC. As protein: CASSFGTKINYGYTF.

V and J are TRBV27 and TRBJ2-1, with D maybe TRBD2 (6 bases). This CDR3 region has 14 residues. Trimming took off 8 bases at V and 0 bases at J, with 11 bases between the two ends. Germline values: CDR1 MNHEY, CDR2 SMNVEV (reference sequence). The CDR3 loop is CASFVGSSYNEQFF. The CDR3 nucleotides are TGTGCCAGCTTCGTCGGGAGCTCCTACAATGAGCAGTTCTTC.

The DNA of the CDR3 is TGTGCCAGCAGCCCCGCGGGACAGGGGAAGTACGAGCAGTACTTC. This translates into CASSPAGQGKYEQYF. The V call is TRBV11-3, the J call TRBJ2-7; 10 nucleotides align to TRBD1. The CDR3 is 15 residues long. J lost 4 bases, V lost 5 bases, and 8 bases had no gene match. CDR1 and CDR2 from the germline V gene are SGHNT and YENEEA.

This chain uses TRBV30 with TRBJ1-5; TRBD1 might be the D (5 bases). CDR3 length: 14 residues. V lost 2 bases to trimming and J lost 2 bases, with 10 bases between them. Germline loops: CDR1 GTSNPN, CDR2 SVGIG (reference sequence). The CDR3 DNA follows: TGTGCCTGGAGTAGGGAAGGGGGCAATCAGCCCCAGCATTTT. Its protein product is CAWSREGGNQPQHF.

The chain recombines TRBV27 with TRBJ2-5; TRBD2 agrees at 15 bases. CDR1 MNHEY and CDR2 SMNVEV come from the germline V gene (reference sequence). This CDR3 spans 20 amino acids. Unmatched junction bases numbered 13, after V lost 5 bases and J lost 0 bases. The CDR3 nucleotides are TGTGCCAGCAGTCCCGGGACTAGCGGGGGGCCGAACCCGTACCAAGAGACCCAGTACTTC. It translates to CASSPGTSGGPNPYQETQYF.